These 6 T cell receptor beta chains were all obtained from the same sample, sequenced in a study of cytomegalovirus exposure and HLA in healthy donors. Amplification used 60 Vbeta primers and 13 Jbeta primers. Clones were read by immunoSEQ multiplex PCR, and TCRdb kept only the in-frame ones, dropping some. In the table there are 150,000 to 180,000 clones, approximately 80% of which are singletons. Material for sequencing was PBMCs. Receptor source: a woman aged 40 to 50 in good health and CMV-seropositive.

V gene TRBV5-8 combines with J gene TRBJ1-1, with a possible D match to TRBD1 (6 bases). Trimming removed 4 bases from V and 1 base from J, with 11 bases in between. The CDR3 length is 14 residues. Germline CDR1 is SGHTS and CDR2 is YDEGEE. The CDR3 protein is CASSGIRGNTEAFF. Written as DNA, the CDR3 is TGTGCCAGCAGCGGTATCAGGGGGAACACTGAAGCTTTCTTT. The full variable domain, with the rest looked up from reference TRBV5-8 and TRBJ1-1, is EAGVTQSPTHLIKTRGQQATLRCSPISGHTSVYWYQQALGLGLQFLLWYDEGEERNRGNFPPRFSGRQFPNYSSELNVNALELEDSALYLCASSGIRGNTEAFFGQGTRLTVV.

This chain joins TRBV5-1 and TRBJ1-1, with D possibly TRBD1 on 5 matching bases. The CDR3 totals 15 residues. Germline CDR1 reads SGHRS; CDR2 reads YFSETQ. The V gene lost 0 bases and the J gene lost 4 bases, with 13 bases spanning the gap. The CDR3 region has the DNA TGCGCCAGCAGCTTGGCCGCAGAAAGGGGCACTGAAGCTTTCTTT. Residues: CASSLAAERGTEAFF.

The rearrangement links TRBV27 to TRBJ2-1; 11 nucleotides line up with TRBD2. The V segment lost 0 bases and the J segment 0 bases; nucleotides outside the gene matches: 10. Germline values: CDR1 MNHEY, CDR2 SMNVEV (reference sequence). The CDR3 covers 20 residues. CDR3 DNA: TGTGCCAGCAGTTTATCACTTTCGGGACTAGCGGCAATCTCCTACAATGAGCAGTTCTTC. It encodes CASSLSLSGLAAISYNEQFF.

The chain employs TRBV7-8 and TRBJ1-1; D is perhaps TRBD1 (5 bases). The CDR3 extends over 14 amino acids. Germline V gives CDR1 SGHVS, CDR2 FQNEAQ. Deletions cut 8 bases from V and 0 bases from J, with 13 bases between. This CDR3 is CASSTRQLNTEAFF. The CDR3 nucleotides are TGTGCCAGCTCGACCCGACAGCTGAACACTGAAGCTTTCTTT.

This chain connects TRBV6-1 to TRBJ2-3; the match to TRBD1 covers 7 bases. V lost 7 bases to trimming and J lost 2 bases; unmatched junction nucleotides: 6. The CDR3 extends over 14 amino acids. CDR1 is MNHNS and CDR2 is SASEGT in the germline V gene. The CDR3 loop is CASIHRGDTDTQYF. The CDR3 DNA sequence: TGTGCCAGCATCCACAGGGGAGACACAGATACGCAGTATTTT.

This chain joins TRBV4-2 and TRBJ2-2, with 7 bases matching TRBD1. This CDR3 has 15 amino acids. Germline V gene data show CDR1 as LGHNA and CDR2 as YNFKEQ. Germline trimming cut 1 base from V and 6 bases from J; bases unmatched to any gene: 5. For the CDR3, the DNA is TGTGCCAGCAGCCAAGTTGACAGGGTGTCCGGGGAGCTGTTTTTT. Translated, it gives CASSQVDRVSGELFF.